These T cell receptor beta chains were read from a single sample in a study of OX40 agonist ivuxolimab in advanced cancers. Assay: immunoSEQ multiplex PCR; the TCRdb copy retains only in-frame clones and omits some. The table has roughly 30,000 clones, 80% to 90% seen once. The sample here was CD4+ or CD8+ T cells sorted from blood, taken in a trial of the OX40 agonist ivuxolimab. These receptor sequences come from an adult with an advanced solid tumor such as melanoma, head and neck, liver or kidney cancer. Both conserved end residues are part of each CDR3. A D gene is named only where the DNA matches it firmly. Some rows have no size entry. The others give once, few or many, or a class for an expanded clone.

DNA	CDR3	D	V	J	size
TGCGCCAGCAGTGAGTCCCCTAACGCGCCGAGGGCTGAAGCTTTCTTT	CASSESPNAPRAEAFF	.	TRBV10-1	TRBJ1-1	.
TGTGCCAGCAGTGGAATACGGAATACCTACGAGCAGTACTTC	CASSGIRNTYEQYF	.	TRBV2	TRBJ2-7	once
TGTGCCAGCAGTTACTCGGGGACTAGTATATGGAATGAGCAGTTCTTC	CASSYSGTSIWNEQFF	TRBD2	TRBV6-5	TRBJ2-1	.
TGTGCCAGCAGCCCCCTTCACCGGGACAGGAGCTCCTACGAGCAGTACTTC	CASSPLHRDRSSYEQYF	TRBD1	TRBV16	TRBJ2-7	.
TGTGCCTGGAGTCAGGGACTTAGCCCGGGAATGGATACGCAGTATTTT	CAWSQGLSPGMDTQYF	.	TRBV30	TRBJ2-3	.
TGTGCCAGCAGCCAGGGACTAGCGGGAATGAATGAGCAGTTCTTC	CASSQGLAGMNEQFF	TRBD2	TRBV7-9	TRBJ2-1	.
TGTGCCAGCAGCAGTAGTTGGGGGAATGAGCAGTTCTTC	CASSSSWGNEQFF	.	TRBV11-3	TRBJ2-1	.
TGTGCCAGCAGCCATCTAGCGGGGGAAGACAATGAGCAGTTCTTC	CASSHLAGEDNEQFF	TRBD2	TRBV7-8	TRBJ2-1	.
TGCGCCAGCAGCCAGCTCCTAGGGTTTGAGACCCAGTACTTC	CASSQLLGFETQYF	.	TRBV4-1	TRBJ2-5	.
TGTGCCAGTAGTACTACAGGGGCGGCCGTCTACGAGCAGTACTTC	CASSTTGAAVYEQYF	TRBD1	TRBV19	TRBJ2-7	.
TGTGCCAGCAGTTTATTGGACAGGGTGGGCTATGGCTACACCTTC	CASSLLDRVGYGYTF	TRBD1	TRBV27	TRBJ1-2	.
TGTGCCAGCAGGGATCAGCGGGTCACCTACAATGAGCAGTTCTTC	CASRDQRVTYNEQFF	.	TRBV7-9	TRBJ2-1	few
TGTGCCAGCAGCCCCCGGGGGGGGAGGAAGACCCAGTACTTC	CASSPRGGRKTQYF	TRBD2	TRBV4-2	TRBJ2-5	.
TGTGCCAGCAGCGTAAATATGGCCGTTCCTACCTACGAGCAGTACTTC	CASSVNMAVPTYEQYF	.	TRBV9	TRBJ2-7	once
TGTGCCAGCAGGGGGACAGGGGATGTCCCTGAAGCTTTCTTT	CASRGTGDVPEAFF	TRBD1	TRBV28	TRBJ1-1	.
TGTGCCAGTAGTACTACAGGGGCTGGGTCCTACGAGCAGTACTTC	CASSTTGAGSYEQYF	TRBD1	TRBV19	TRBJ2-7	few
TGTGCCAGCAGTTTAAGACAGGGTGCCGGGGAGCTGTTTTTT	CASSLRQGAGELFF	TRBD1	TRBV27	TRBJ2-2	.
TGTGCCACCCCCCCCTCGGACGGGGGCTACACCTTC	CATPPSDGGYTF	.	TRBV2	TRBJ1-2	once
TGTGCCAGCAGTTCCCCCACGGACAGGAAGATCTATGGCTACACCTTC	CASSSPTDRKIYGYTF	TRBD1	TRBV6-5	TRBJ1-2	.
TGTGCTAGCAGCTTATCCGGACAGGGAGGGGACGAGCAGTACTTC	CASSLSGQGGDEQYF	.	TRBV7-7	TRBJ2-7	.
TGTGCCTGGAGTGTCTACGTTTACACTGAAGCTTTCTTT	CAWSVYVYTEAFF	.	TRBV30	TRBJ1-1	few
TGTGCCAGCAGCTTAACACCGAGTTTGGCTGGGGCCAACGTCCTGACTTTC	CASSLTPSLAGANVLTF	.	TRBV7-3	TRBJ2-6	.
TGCGCCAGCAGTGAGTCTGTTCCAGGACCGAGCTCCTACGAGCAGTACTTC	CASSESVPGPSSYEQYF	.	TRBV10-1	TRBJ2-7	once